This note documents a single TCR beta chain sequence. The record originates from a study of blood T cells in healthy people across ages. Using a J-beta primer mix together with a sample-barcoded 5' primer, a second PCR was run for roughly 7 to 12 cycles. TCRdb recomputed calls from the 5' RACE reads with MiXCR, one row per CDR3 protein. The sample lists approximately 670,000 distinct CDR3 sequences; 35% to 50% were seen once. With 4 bases removed from V and 4 bases from J, the gap between germline ends came to 14 bases. This CDR3 is built from 15 residues. Germline lookup yields CDR1 MNHEY and CDR2 SVGEGT.

This chain connects TRBV6-2 or TRBV6-3 to TRBJ2-1; a possible D gene is TRBD1 (7 bases). This receptor was identified in an elderly man in good health. Sequenced: blood. Written as DNA, the CDR3 is TGTGCCAGCAGTTCAGGACAGGCGGGGTACAATGAGCAGTTCTTC. This translates into CASSSGQAGYNEQFF.